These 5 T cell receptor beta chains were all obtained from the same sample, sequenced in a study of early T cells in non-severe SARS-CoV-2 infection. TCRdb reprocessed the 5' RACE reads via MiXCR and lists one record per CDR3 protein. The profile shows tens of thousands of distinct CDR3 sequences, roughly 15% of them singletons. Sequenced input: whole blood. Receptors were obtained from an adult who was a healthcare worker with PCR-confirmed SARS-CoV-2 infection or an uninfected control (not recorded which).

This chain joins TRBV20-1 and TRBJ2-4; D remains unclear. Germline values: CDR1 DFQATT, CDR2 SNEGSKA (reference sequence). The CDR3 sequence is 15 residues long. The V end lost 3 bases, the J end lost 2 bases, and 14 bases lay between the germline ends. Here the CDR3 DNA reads TGCAGTGCTAGCGCTCACCTAGAGACCAAAAACATTCAGTACTTC. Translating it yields CSASAHLETKNIQYF.

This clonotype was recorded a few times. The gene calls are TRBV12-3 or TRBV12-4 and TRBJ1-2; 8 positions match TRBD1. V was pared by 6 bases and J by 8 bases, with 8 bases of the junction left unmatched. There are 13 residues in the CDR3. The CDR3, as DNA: TGTGCCAGCAGCCCCCAGGGGGCGACGGGCTACACCTTC. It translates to CASSPQGATGYTF.

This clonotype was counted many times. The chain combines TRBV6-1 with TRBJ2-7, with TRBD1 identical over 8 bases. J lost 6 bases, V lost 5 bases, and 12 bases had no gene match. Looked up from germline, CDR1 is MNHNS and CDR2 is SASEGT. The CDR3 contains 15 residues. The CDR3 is CASSFLIGQGGEQYV. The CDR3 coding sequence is TGTGCCAGCAGTTTTCTTATAGGACAGGGTGGCGAGCAGTACGTC.

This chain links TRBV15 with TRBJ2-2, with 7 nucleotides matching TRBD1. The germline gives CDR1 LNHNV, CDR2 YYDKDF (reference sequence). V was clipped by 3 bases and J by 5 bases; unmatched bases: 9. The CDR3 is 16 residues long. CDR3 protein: CATSRIRQGVTGELFF. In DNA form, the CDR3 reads TGTGCCACCAGCAGGATAAGACAGGGTGTAACCGGGGAGCTGTTTTTT.

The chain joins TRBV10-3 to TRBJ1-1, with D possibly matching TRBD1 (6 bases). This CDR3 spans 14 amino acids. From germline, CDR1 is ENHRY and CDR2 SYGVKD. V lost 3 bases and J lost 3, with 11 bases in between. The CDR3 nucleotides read TGTGCCATCAGTGATCGGGGGGGCGACACTGAAGCTTTCTTT. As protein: CAISDRGGDTEAFF.